This is a list of T cell receptor beta chains from one sample in a study of PD-1 blockade in classical Hodgkin lymphoma. Sequenced by immunoSEQ multiplex PCR; TCRdb stores in-frame clones only, minus some. Here the sample spans roughly 25,000 clones, around 82% being singletons. The material was peripheral blood mononuclear cells (PBMCs), obtained before the second cycle of nivolumab. The receptors derive from a human donor with classical Hodgkin lymphoma. Each CDR3 is given with its conserved first and last residue. D genes are given only for firm matches. Rows give clone size only sometimes, using once, few, many, or a class for an expanded clone.

j_call	v_call	d_call	cdr3_length	clone_size	cdr3_aa	cdr3_nt
TRBJ2-1	TRBV6-5	-	11	-	CASSYSNEQFF	TGTGCCAGCAGTTACTCGAATGAGCAGTTCTTC
TRBJ2-7	TRBV6-5	-	14	-	CASSLQAESDEQYF	TGTGCCAGCAGCCTCCAGGCGGAGTCGGACGAGCAGTACTTC
TRBJ1-1	TRBV2	-	15	-	CASSESGFMDTEAFF	TGTGCCAGCAGTGAATCGGGGTTTATGGACACTGAAGCTTTCTTT
TRBJ1-4	TRBV18	-	13	-	CASSPRVVEKLFF	TGTGCCAGCTCACCCAGGGTGGTTGAAAAACTGTTTTTT
TRBJ2-5	TRBV28	TRBD2	15	-	CASSPGLAGAETQYF	TGTGCCAGCAGTCCCGGACTAGCGGGGGCGGAGACCCAGTACTTC
TRBJ1-1	TRBV9	TRBD1	15	few	CASSIDGTGLREAFF	TGTGCCAGCAGCATAGACGGGACAGGACTAAGGGAAGCTTTCTTT
TRBJ1-3	TRBV11-1	TRBD1	14	-	CASSGDRAGNTIYF	TGTGCCAGCAGCGGGGACAGAGCTGGAAACACCATATATTTT
TRBJ1-6	TRBV28	TRBD1	18	-	CASRPLSLRDRSLTPLHF	TGTGCCAGCAGACCCCTCTCCCTCCGGGACAGGTCCCTGACACCCCTCCACTTT
TRBJ2-7	TRBV27	-	13	-	CASSPVLGYEQYF	TGTGCCAGCAGTCCGGTCCTCGGGTACGAGCAGTACTTC
TRBJ2-7	TRBV18	TRBD1	14	once	CASSQPGQAYEQYF	TGTGCCAGCTCACAACCGGGACAGGCCTACGAGCAGTACTTC
TRBJ2-1	TRBV13	TRBD2	15	-	CASSSGLAGINEQFF	TGTGCCAGCAGCTCCGGACTAGCGGGGATAAATGAGCAGTTCTTC
TRBJ2-6	TRBV6-5	-	16	-	CASSSTPSPGANVLTF	TGTGCCAGCAGTTCCACCCCAAGCCCCGGGGCCAACGTCCTGACTTTC
TRBJ2-2	TRBV7-3	-	13	-	CASRTGNTGELFF	TGTGCCAGCAGGACAGGGAACACCGGGGAGCTGTTTTTT
TRBJ1-4	TRBV6-4	TRBD1	12	-	CDPQGVGEKLFF	TGTGACCCACAGGGGGTGGGTGAAAAACTGTTTTTT
TRBJ1-1	TRBV11-1	-	15	-	CASSWPGEGWTEAFF	TGTGCCAGCAGCTGGCCAGGGGAGGGGTGGACTGAAGCTTTCTTT
TRBJ2-3	TRBV5-5	-	15	-	CASSRGTYSTDTQYF	TGTGCCAGCAGCAGAGGGACTTATAGCACAGATACGCAGTATTTT
TRBJ1-6	TRBV11-2	-	18	-	CASSLDDFWAGKNSPLHF	TGTGCCAGCAGCTTAGATGACTTTTGGGCAGGGAAGAATTCACCCCTCCACTTT
TRBJ1-1	TRBV6-4	-	13	-	CASSVGVWEKAFF	TGTGCCAGCAGTGTGGGTGTGTGGGAGAAGGCTTTCTTT
TRBJ2-1	TRBV28	-	13	-	CASSPRGADEQFF	TGTGCCAGCAGCCCACGGGGGGCGGATGAGCAGTTCTTC
TRBJ1-2	TRBV4-2	TRBD1	15	-	CASSSGWDSLYGYTF	TGTGCCAGCAGCTCGGGCTGGGACAGCTTATATGGCTACACCTTC
TRBJ2-2	TRBV19	-	14	-	CASSPGWNTGELFF	TGTGCCAGTAGTCCCGGATGGAACACCGGGGAGCTGTTTTTT
TRBJ1-1	TRBV2	-	14	few	CASGWTFWNTEAFF	TGTGCCAGCGGGTGGACATTCTGGAACACTGAAGCTTTCTTT
TRBJ1-1	TRBV4-1	TRBD1	14	-	CASRQTGMNTEAFF	TGCGCCAGCAGACAGACAGGGATGAACACTGAAGCTTTCTTT
TRBJ1-2	TRBV5-1	-	15	once	CASSPDGATNYGYTF	TGCGCCAGCAGCCCGGACGGGGCAACCAACTATGGCTACACCTTC
TRBJ2-7	TRBV2	TRBD1	12	-	CASTRQGYEQYF	TGTGCCAGCACCAGACAGGGCTACGAGCAGTACTTC
TRBJ1-1	TRBV5-1	-	14	-	CASSLERVNTEAFF	TGCGCCAGCAGCTTGGAAAGGGTGAACACTGAAGCTTTCTTT
TRBJ2-7	TRBV11-2	-	14	once	CASSWTQGTYEQYF	TGTGCCAGCAGCTGGACTCAGGGTACCTACGAGCAGTACTTC
TRBJ2-1	TRBV19	TRBD2	14	-	CASSAAGDYNEQFF	TGTGCCAGTAGTGCGGCGGGGGATTACAATGAGCAGTTCTTC
TRBJ2-2	TRBV4-1	-	18	-	CASSQDLGRGVATGELFF	TGCGCCAGCAGCCAAGATCTGGGGAGGGGGGTCGCAACCGGGGAGCTGTTTTTT
TRBJ2-1	TRBV19	-	13	-	CASRGLDYNEQFF	TGTGCCAGTCGGGGTCTAGACTACAATGAGCAGTTCTTC
TRBJ2-6	TRBV14	-	15	-	CASSQGRSGANVLTF	TGTGCCAGCAGCCAAGGGCGGTCCGGGGCCAACGTCCTGACTTTC
TRBJ2-3	TRBV19	TRBD2	16	-	CASSRSGGLRTDTQYF	TGTGCCAGTAGTAGGTCGGGGGGGCTCCGAACAGATACGCAGTATTTT
TRBJ2-3	TRBV18	-	14	-	CASSPVPRTDTQYF	TGTGCCAGCTCACCCGTACCCAGGACAGATACGCAGTATTTT
TRBJ1-1	TRBV5-4	TRBD1	15	-	CASSLTIDRVTEAFF	TGTGCCAGCAGCTTGACTATTGACAGGGTCACTGAAGCTTTCTTT
TRBJ2-1	TRBV19	-	11	-	CASSINNEQFF	TGTGCCAGTAGTATCAACAATGAGCAGTTCTTC
TRBJ1-1	TRBV19	TRBD1	14	-	CASSPRDRYTEAFF	TGTGCCAGTAGTCCCCGGGACAGGTACACTGAAGCTTTCTTT
TRBJ1-1	TRBV4-3	-	13	-	CASSQDRGTEAFF	TGCGCCAGCAGCCAAGACAGGGGCACTGAAGCTTTCTTT
TRBJ2-7	TRBV18	TRBD1	17	once	CASSPIRPGQGAYEQYF	TGTGCCAGCTCACCGATTCGGCCGGGACAGGGGGCCTACGAGCAGTACTTC
TRBJ1-1	TRBV30	-	14	-	CAWSVGLTNTEAFF	TGTGCCTGGAGTGTTGGACTGACGAACACTGAAGCTTTCTTT
TRBJ1-2	TRBV19	-	14	few	CASSPPRDPKSYTF	TGTGCCAGTAGTCCGCCCCGGGACCCCAAGAGCTACACCTTC
TRBJ2-7	TRBV7-6	-	15	-	CASSSTPGQAYEQYF	TGTGCCAGCAGCTCCACCCCGGGACAAGCCTACGAGCAGTACTTC
TRBJ2-2	TRBV9	-	16	-	CASSVGAGLNTGELFF	TGTGCCAGCAGCGTAGGAGCGGGCCTTAACACCGGGGAGCTGTTTTTT
TRBJ1-1	TRBV7-3	-	13	medium-sized	CASSLNWNTEAFF	TGTGCCAGCAGCTTAAACTGGAACACTGAAGCTTTCTTT
TRBJ2-4	TRBV4-1	-	17	-	CASSHPLSDGGKNIQYF	TGCGCCAGCAGCCATCCCCTCTCCGACGGGGGCAAAAACATTCAGTACTTC
TRBJ2-1	TRBV19	-	15	-	CASSPRGGSYNEQFF	TGTGCCAGTAGTCCCAGAGGGGGGTCCTACAATGAGCAGTTCTTC
TRBJ1-4	TRBV6-4	-	13	-	CASRTSGSLKLFF	TGTGCCAGCCGTACTTCAGGTTCCCTCAAACTGTTTTTT
TRBJ1-1	TRBV6-5	-	14	once	CASSYREGNTEAFF	TGTGCCAGCAGTTACAGGGAGGGGAACACTGAAGCTTTCTTT
TRBJ1-1	TRBV18	TRBD1	17	-	CASSPGQGSLRYTEAFF	TGTGCCAGCTCGCCTGGACAGGGGAGCCTTCGGTACACTGAAGCTTTCTTT
TRBJ2-5	TRBV9	-	14	-	CASSVKRGQETQYF	TGTGCCAGCAGCGTCAAAAGGGGACAAGAGACCCAGTACTTC
TRBJ2-3	TRBV11-2	-	14	-	CASSLASTSDTQYF	TGTGCCAGCAGCTTAGCCAGCACTTCAGATACGCAGTATTTT
TRBJ1-5	TRBV27	-	15	-	CASRVGTDSNQPQHF	TGTGCCAGCAGGGTCGGGACCGATAGCAATCAGCCCCAGCATTTT
TRBJ2-3	TRBV7-2	-	14	-	CASSLTKEADTQYF	TGTGCCAGCAGCTTAACTAAAGAGGCAGATACGCAGTATTTT
TRBJ2-5	TRBV30	-	13	-	CAGLKGARETQYF	TGTGCCGGCCTAAAGGGCGCCCGGGAGACCCAGTACTTC
TRBJ2-1	TRBV4-1	-	19	-	CASSQDRGSLRSSYNEQFF	TGCGCCAGCAGCCAAGATCGAGGTAGCCTAAGGAGCTCCTACAATGAGCAGTTCTTC
TRBJ1-2	TRBV7-9	-	14	-	CASSPAGGIYGYTF	TGTGCCAGCAGCCCAGCCGGGGGGATATATGGCTACACCTTC
TRBJ2-6	TRBV4-3	-	21	-	CASSQGPTYQEVTSGANVLTF	TGCGCCAGCAGCCAAGGACCCACTTATCAAGAGGTCACGTCTGGGGCCAACGTCCTGACTTTC
TRBJ1-1	TRBV9	-	13	once	CASSEGVNTEAFF	TGTGCCAGCAGCGAAGGGGTTAACACTGAAGCTTTCTTT